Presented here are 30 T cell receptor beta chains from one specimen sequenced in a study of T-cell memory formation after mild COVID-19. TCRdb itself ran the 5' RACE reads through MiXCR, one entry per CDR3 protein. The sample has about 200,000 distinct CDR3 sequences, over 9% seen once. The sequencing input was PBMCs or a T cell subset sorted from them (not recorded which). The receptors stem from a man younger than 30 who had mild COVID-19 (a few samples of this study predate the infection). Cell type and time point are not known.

The CDR3 spells CAISDPGGPNEKLFF. The CDR3 bases are TGTGCCATCAGTGACCCGGGTGGACCTAATGAAAAACTGTTTTTT. The chain recombines TRBV10-3 with TRBJ1-4; D gene unclear. V gave up 3 bases and J gave up 3 bases, with 11 bases separating them. Germline V gene lookup returns CDR1 ENHRY and CDR2 SYGVKD. CDR3 length equals 15 residues.

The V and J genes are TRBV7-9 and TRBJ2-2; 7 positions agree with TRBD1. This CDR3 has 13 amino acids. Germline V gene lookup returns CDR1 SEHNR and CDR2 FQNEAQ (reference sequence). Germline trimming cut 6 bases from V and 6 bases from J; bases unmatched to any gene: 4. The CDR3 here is CASRQTGPGELFF. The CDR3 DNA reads TGTGCCAGCAGACAGACAGGGCCCGGGGAGCTGTTTTTT.

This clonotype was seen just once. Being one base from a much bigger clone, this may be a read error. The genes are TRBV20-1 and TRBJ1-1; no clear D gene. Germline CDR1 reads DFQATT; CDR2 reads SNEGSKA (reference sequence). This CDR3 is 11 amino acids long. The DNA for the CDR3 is TGCAGTGCTAGGTTGAACACTGAAGATTTCTTT. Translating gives CSARLNTEDFF.

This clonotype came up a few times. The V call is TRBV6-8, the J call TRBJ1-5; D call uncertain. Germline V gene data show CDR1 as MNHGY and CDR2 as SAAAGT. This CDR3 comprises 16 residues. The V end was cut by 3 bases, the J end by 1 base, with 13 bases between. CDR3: CASSYRVASSNQPQHF. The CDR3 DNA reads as TGTGCCAGCAGTTATAGGGTGGCAAGCAGCAATCAGCCCCAGCATTTT.

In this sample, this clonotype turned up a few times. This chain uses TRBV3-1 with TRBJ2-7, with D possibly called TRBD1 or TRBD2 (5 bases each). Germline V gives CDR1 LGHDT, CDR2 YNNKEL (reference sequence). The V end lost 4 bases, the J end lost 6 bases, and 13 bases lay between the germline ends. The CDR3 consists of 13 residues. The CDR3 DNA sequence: TGTGCCAGCAGCCCCCGTACCGGGGCCGAGCAGTACTTC. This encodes CASSPRTGAEQYF.

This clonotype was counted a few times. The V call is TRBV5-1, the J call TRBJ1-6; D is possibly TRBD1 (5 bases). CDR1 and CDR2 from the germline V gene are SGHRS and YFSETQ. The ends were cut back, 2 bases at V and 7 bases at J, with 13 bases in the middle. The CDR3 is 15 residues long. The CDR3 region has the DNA TGCGCCAGCAGCTTCACTACAGGTGACAATTCACCCCTCCACTTT. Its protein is CASSFTTGDNSPLHF.

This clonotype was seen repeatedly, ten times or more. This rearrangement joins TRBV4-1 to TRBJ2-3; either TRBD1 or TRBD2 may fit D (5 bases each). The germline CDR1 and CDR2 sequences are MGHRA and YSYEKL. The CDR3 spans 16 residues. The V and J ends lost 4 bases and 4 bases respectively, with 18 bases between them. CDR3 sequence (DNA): TGCGCCAGCAGCCCGCAAGCGAGGGGTTGGGCAGATACGCAGTATTTT. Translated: CASSPQARGWADTQYF.

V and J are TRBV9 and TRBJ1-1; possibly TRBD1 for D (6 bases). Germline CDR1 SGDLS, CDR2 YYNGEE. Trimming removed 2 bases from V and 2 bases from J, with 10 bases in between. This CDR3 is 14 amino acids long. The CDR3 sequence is CASSVTGFNTEAFF. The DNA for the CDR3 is TGTGCCAGCAGCGTGACAGGCTTTAACACTGAAGCTTTCTTT.

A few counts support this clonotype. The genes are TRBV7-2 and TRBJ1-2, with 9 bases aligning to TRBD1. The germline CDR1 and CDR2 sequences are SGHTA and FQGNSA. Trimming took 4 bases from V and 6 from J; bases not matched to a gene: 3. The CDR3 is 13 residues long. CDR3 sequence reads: CASSWDRVNGYTF. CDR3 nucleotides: TGTGCCAGCAGCTGGGACAGGGTGAATGGCTACACCTTC. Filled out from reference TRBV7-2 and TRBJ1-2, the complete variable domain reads GAGVSQSPSNKVTEKGKDVELRCDPISGHTALYWYRQSLGQGLEFLIYFQGNSAPDKSGLPSDRFSAERTGGSVSTLTIQRTQQEDSAVYLCASSWDRVNGYTFGSGTRLTVV.

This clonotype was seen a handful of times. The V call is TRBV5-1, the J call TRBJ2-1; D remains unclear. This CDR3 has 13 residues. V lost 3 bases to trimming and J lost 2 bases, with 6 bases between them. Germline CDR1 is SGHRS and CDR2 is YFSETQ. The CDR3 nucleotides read TGCGCCAGCAGCTCCCAGGCCTACAATGAGCAGTTCTTC. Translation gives CASSSQAYNEQFF.

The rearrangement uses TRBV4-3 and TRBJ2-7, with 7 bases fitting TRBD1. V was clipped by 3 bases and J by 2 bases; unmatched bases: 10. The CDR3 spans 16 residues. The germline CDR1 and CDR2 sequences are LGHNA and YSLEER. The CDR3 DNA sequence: TGCGCCAGCAGCCACTCGTATGGACAGGTCACCTACGAGCAGTACTTC. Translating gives CASSHSYGQVTYEQYF.

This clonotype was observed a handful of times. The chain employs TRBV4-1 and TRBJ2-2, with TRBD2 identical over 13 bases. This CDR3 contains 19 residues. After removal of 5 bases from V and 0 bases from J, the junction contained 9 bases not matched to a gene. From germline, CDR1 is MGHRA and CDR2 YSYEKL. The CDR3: CASSTLRTSGGTNTGELFF. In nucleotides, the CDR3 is TGCGCCAGCAGCACCCTCCGGACTAGCGGGGGTACGAACACCGGGGAGCTGTTTTTT.

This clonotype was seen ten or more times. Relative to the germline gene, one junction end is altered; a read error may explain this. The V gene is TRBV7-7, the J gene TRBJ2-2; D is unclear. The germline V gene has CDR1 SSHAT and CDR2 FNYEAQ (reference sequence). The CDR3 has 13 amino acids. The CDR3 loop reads CASSITLTGELFF. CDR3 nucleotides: TGTGCTAGCAGCATCACACTAACCGGGGAGCTGTTTTTT.

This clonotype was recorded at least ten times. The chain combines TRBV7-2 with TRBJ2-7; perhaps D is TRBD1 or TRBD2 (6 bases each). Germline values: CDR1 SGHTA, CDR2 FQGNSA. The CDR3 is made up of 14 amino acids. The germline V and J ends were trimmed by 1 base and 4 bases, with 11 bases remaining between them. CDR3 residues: CASSLEKGGYEQYV. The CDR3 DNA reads TGTGCCAGCAGCTTAGAGAAGGGGGGTTACGAGCAGTACGTC.

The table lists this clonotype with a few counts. CDR3 DNA sequence: TGTGCCAGCACAACAAGCGCCGGGACTAGGTGGGGTAATGAGCAGTTCTTC. This codes for CASTTSAGTRWGNEQFF. The chain links TRBV3-1 to TRBJ2-1; TRBD2 agrees at 8 bases. The ends lost 7 bases at V and 7 bases at J; junction bases unmatched: 18. This CDR3 has 17 residues. Per germline, CDR1 LGHDT and CDR2 YNNKEL (reference sequence).

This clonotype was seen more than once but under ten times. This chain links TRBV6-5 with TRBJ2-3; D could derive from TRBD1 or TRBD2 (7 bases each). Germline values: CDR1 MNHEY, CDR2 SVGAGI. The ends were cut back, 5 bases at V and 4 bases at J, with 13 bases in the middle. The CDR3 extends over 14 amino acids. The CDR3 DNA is TGTGCCAGCAGTACCAGGGGGGGGCCAGATACGCAGTATTTT. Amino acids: CASSTRGGPDTQYF.

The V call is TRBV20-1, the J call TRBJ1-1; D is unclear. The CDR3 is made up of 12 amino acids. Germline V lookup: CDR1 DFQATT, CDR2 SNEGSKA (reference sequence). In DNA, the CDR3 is TGCAGGGCCCCCGAGAGGCCCGTTGAAGCTTTCTTT. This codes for CRAPERPVEAFF.

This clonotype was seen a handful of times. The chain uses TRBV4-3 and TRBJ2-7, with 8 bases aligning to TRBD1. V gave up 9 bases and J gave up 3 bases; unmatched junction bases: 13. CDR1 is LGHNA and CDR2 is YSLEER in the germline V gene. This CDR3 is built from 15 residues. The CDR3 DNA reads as TGCGCCAGACCTTACGGGGGACAGGCTTACTACGAGCAGTACGTC. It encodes CARPYGGQAYYEQYV.

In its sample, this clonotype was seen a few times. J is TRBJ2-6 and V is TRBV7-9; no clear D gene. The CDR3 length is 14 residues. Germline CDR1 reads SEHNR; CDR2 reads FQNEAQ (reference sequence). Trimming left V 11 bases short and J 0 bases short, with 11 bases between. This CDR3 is CAAQLLSGANVLTF. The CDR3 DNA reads TGTGCCGCACAGCTTCTCTCTGGGGCCAACGTCCTGACTTTC.

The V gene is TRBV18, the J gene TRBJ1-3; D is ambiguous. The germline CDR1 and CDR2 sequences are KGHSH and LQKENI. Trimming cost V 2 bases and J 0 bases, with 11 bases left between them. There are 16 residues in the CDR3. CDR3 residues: CASSPEARISGNTIYF. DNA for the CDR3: TGTGCCAGCTCACCAGAGGCGCGTATCTCTGGAAACACCATATATTTT.

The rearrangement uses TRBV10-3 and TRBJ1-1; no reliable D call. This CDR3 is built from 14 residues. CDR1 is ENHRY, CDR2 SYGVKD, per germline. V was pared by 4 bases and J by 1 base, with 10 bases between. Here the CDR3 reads CAISVGSSNTEAFF. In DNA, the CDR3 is TGTGCCATCAGTGTAGGGAGCTCGAACACTGAAGCTTTCTTT.

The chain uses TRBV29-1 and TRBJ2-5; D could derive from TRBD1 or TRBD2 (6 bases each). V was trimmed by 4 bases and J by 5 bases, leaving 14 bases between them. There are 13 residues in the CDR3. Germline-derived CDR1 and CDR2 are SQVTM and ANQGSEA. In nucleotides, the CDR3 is TGCAGCGTTGCTAGGGGGAGGCGGGAGACCCAGTACTTC. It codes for CSVARGRRETQYF.

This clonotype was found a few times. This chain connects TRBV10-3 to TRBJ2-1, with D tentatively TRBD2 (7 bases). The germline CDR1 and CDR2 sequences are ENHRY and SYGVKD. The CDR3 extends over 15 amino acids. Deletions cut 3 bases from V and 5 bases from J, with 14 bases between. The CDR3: CAISEQGGGHNEQFF. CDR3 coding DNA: TGTGCCATCAGTGAACAGGGCGGGGGCCACAATGAGCAGTTCTTC.

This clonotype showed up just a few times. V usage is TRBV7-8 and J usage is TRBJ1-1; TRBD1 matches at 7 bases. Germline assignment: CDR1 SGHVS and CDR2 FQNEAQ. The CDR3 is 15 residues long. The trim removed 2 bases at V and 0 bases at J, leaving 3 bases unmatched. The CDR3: CASSLRGLMNTEAFF. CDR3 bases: TGTGCCAGCAGCTTAAGGGGGCTAATGAACACTGAAGCTTTCTTT.

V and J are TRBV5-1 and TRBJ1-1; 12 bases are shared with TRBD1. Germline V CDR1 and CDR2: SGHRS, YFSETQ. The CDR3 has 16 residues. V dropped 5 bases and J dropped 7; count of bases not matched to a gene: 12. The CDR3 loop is CASRLRAGTGGDEAFF. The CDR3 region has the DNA TGCGCCAGCAGACTGCGAGCAGGGACAGGGGGCGATGAAGCTTTCTTT.

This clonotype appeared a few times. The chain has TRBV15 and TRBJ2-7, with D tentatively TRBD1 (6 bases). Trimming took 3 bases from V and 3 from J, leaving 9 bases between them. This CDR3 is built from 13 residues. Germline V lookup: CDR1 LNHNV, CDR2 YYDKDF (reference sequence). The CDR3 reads CATSSGDIYEQYV. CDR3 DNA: TGTGCCACCAGCAGTGGGGACATCTACGAGCAGTACGTC.

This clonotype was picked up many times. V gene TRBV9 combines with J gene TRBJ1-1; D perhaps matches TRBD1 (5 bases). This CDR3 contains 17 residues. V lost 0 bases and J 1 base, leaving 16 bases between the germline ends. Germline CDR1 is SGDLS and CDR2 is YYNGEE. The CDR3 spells CASSVEMRGIQNTEAFF. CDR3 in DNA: TGTGCCAGCAGCGTAGAAATGCGGGGGATCCAGAACACTGAAGCTTTCTTT.

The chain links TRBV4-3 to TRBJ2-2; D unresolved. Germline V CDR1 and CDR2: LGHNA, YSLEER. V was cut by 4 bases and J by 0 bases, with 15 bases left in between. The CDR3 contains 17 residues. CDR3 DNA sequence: TGCGCCAGCAGCCGGGCAGCTACCTTAACGAACACCGGGGAGCTGTTTTTT. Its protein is CASSRAATLTNTGELFF.

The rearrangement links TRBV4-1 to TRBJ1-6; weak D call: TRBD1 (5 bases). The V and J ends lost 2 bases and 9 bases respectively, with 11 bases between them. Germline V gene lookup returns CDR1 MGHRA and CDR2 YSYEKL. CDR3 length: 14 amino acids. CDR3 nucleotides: TGCGCCAGCAGCCAAACTAGGGGAAGTTCACCCCTCCACTTT. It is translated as CASSQTRGSSPLHF.

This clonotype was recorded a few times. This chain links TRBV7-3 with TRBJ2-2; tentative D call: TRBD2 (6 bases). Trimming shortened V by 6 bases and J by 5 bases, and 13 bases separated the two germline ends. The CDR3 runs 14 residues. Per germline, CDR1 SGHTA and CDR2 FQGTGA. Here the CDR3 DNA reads TGTGCCAGCAGTTACGGAGGGGAAACCGGGGAGCTGTTTTTT. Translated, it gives CASSYGGETGELFF. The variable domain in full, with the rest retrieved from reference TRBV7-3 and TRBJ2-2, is GAGVSQTPSNKVTEKGKYVELRCDPISGHTALYWYRQSLGQGPEFLIYFQGTGAADDSGLPNDRFFAVRPEGSVSTLKIQRTERGDSAVYLCASSYGGETGELFFGEGSRLTVL.